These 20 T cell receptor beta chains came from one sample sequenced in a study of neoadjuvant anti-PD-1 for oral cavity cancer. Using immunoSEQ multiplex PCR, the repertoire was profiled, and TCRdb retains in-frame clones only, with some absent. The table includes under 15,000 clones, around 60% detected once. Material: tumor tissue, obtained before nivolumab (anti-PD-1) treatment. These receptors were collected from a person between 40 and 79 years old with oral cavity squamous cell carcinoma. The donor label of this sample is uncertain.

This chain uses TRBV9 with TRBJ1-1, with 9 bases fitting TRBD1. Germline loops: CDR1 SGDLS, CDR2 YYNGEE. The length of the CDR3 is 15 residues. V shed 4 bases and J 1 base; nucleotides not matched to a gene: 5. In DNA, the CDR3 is TGTGCCAGCAGCCTCCAGGGACAGGGGAACACTGAAGCTTTCTTT. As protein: CASSLQGQGNTEAFF.

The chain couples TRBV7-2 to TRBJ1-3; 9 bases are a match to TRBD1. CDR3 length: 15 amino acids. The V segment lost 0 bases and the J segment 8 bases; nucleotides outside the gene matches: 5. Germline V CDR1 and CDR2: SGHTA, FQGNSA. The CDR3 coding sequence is TGTGCCAGCAGCTTAGCGCCACAGGGGGCATACACCATATATTTT. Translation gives CASSLAPQGAYTIYF.

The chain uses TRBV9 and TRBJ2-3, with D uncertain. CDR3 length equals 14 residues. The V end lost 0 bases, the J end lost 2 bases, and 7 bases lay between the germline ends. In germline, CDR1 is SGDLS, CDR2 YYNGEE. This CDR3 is CASSVDANTDTQYF. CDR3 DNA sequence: TGTGCCAGCAGCGTAGATGCTAACACAGATACGCAGTATTTT.

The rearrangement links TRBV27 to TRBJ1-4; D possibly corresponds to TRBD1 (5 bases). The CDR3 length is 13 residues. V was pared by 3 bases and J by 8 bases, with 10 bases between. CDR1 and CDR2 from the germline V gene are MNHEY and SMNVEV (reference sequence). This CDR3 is CASSFQGGEKLFF. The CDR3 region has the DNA TGTGCCAGCAGTTTCCAGGGAGGGGAAAAACTGTTTTTT.

Here the CDR3 reads CASRHRGETQYF. The CDR3 DNA reads TGTGCCAGCAGACACAGGGGTGAGACCCAGTACTTC. J is TRBJ2-5 and V is TRBV6-5, with TRBD1 identical over 7 bases. Trimming removed 6 bases from V and 5 bases from J; junction bases left unmatched: 3. This CDR3 is 12 amino acids long. Germline CDR1 is MNHEY and CDR2 is SVGAGI.

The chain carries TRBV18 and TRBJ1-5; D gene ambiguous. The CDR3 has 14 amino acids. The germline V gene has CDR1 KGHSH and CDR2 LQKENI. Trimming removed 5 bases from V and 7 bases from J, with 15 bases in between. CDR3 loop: CASSEELRSQPQHF. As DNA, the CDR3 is TGTGCCAGCTCAGAGGAGTTGAGGAGCCAGCCCCAGCATTTT.

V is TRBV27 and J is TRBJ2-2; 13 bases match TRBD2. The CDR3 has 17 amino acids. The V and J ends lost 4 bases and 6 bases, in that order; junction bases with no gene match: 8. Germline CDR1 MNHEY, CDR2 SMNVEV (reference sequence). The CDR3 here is CASSYHWTSGSSGELFF. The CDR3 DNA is TGTGCCAGCAGTTACCACTGGACTAGCGGGAGTTCCGGGGAGCTGTTTTTT.

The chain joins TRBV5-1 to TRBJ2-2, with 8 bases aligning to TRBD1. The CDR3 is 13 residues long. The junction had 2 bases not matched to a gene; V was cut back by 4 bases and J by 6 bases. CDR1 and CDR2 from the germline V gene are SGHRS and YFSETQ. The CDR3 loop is CASSQQGAGELFF. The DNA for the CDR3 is TGCGCCAGCAGCCAACAGGGGGCCGGGGAGCTGTTTTTT.

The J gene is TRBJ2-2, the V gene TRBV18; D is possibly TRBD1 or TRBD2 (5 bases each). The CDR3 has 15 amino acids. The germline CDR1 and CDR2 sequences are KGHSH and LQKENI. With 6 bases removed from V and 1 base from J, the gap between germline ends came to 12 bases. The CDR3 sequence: CASSPGAQNTGELFF. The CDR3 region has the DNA TGTGCCAGCTCCCCCGGGGCCCAGAACACCGGGGAGCTGTTTTTT.

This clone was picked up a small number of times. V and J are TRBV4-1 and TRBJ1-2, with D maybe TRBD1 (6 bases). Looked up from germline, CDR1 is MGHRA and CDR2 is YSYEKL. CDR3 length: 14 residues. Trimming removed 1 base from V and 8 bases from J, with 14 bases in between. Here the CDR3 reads CASSQVQGLLGYTF. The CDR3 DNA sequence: TGCGCCAGCAGCCAAGTTCAGGGGTTGCTGGGCTACACCTTC.

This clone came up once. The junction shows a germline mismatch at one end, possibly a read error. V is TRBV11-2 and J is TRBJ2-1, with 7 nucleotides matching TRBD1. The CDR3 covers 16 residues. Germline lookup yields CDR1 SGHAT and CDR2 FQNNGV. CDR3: CASSSVVRDSYDEQFF. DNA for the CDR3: TGTGCCAGCAGCTCCGTTGTACGGGACAGCTACGATGAGCAGTTCTTC.

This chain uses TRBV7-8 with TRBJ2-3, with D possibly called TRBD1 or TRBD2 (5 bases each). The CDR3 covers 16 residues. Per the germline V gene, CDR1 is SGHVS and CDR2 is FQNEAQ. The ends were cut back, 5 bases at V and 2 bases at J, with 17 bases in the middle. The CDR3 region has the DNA TGTGCCAGCAGCATTCTACCGGGACCTTTCACAGATACGCAGTATTTT. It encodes CASSILPGPFTDTQYF.

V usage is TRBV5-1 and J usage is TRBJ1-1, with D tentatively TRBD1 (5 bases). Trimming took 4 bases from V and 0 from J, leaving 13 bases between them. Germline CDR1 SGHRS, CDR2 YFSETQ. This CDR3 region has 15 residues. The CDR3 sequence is CASSHQTVLNTEAFF. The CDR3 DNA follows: TGCGCCAGCAGCCACCAGACAGTCCTGAACACTGAAGCTTTCTTT. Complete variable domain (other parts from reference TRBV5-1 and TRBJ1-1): KAGVTQTPRYLIKTRGQQVTLSCSPISGHRSVSWYQQTPGQGLQFLFEYFSETQRNKGNFPGRFSGRQFSNSRSEMNVSTLELGDSALYLCASSHQTVLNTEAFFGQGTRLTVV.

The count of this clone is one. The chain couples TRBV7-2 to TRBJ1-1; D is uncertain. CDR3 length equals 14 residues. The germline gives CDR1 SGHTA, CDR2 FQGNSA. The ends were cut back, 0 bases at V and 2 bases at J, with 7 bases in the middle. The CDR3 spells CASSLAIANTEAFF. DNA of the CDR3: TGTGCCAGCAGCTTAGCGATAGCCAACACTGAAGCTTTCTTT.

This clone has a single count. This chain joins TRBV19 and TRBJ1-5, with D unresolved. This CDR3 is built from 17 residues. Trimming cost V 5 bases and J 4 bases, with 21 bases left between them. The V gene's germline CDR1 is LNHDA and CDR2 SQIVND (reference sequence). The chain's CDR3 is CASSFQSTENRNQPQHF. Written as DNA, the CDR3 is TGTGCCAGTAGTTTCCAATCGACGGAAAATAGGAATCAGCCCCAGCATTTT.

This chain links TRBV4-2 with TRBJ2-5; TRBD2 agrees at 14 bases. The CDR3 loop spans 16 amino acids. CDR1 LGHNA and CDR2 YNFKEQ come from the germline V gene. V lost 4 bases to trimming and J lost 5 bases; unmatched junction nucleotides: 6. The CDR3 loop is CASSLGLAGAGETQYF. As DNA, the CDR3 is TGTGCCAGCAGCCTGGGACTAGCGGGAGCGGGGGAGACCCAGTACTTC.

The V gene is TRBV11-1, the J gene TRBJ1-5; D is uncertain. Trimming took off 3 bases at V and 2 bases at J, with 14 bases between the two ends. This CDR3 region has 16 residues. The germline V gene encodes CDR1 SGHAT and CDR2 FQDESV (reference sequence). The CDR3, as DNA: TGTGCCAGCAGCTTCCTAGGGCGGGGTGGCAATCAGCCCCAGCATTTT. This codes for CASSFLGRGGNQPQHF.

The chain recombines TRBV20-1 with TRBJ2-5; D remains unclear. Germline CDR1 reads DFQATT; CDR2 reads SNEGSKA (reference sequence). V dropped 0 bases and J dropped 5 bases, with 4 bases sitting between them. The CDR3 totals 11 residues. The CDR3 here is CSAREGETQYF. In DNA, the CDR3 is TGCAGTGCTAGAGAGGGGGAGACCCAGTACTTC.

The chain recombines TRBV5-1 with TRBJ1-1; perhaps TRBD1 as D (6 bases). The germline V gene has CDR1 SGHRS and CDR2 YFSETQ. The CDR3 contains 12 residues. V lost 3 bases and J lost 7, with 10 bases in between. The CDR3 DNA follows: TGCGCCAGCAGCTACGGACAGAGTGAAGCTTTCTTT. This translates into CASSYGQSEAFF.

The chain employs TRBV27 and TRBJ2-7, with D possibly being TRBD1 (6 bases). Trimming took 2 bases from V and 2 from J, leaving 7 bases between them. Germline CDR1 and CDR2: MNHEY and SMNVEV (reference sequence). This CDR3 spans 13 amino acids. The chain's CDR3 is CASSLGQPYEQYF. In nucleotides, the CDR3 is TGTGCCAGCAGTTTAGGACAGCCCTACGAGCAGTACTTC.